This TCR beta chain was sequenced for a study of human T cells and chemical hapten exposure. The time point was: patch test 3, about 24 weeks after DPC sensitization. The sample's treatment: therapeutic diphenylcyclopropenone sensitization with weekly scalp DPC. CDR1 and CDR2 from the germline V gene are MNHNS and SASEGT. The V gene end was trimmed by 8 bases and the J gene end by 3 bases; junction bases not matched to a gene: 7. This CDR3 region has 13 residues. TCRdb recomputed calls from the RACE reads with MiXCR, one row per CDR3 protein. Among tens of thousands of distinct CDR3 sequences listed, roughly 9.5% were seen once.

The chain combines TRBV6-1 with TRBJ2-7, with TRBD2 matching over 7 bases. The clonotype was recovered from a middle-aged woman with alopecia areata. Some clones in this sample may be carry-over from other donors' samples. The sequenced sample was whole blood, obtained in connection with sensitization to the hapten diphenylcyclopropenone (DPC). The CDR3: CASVLRGDYEQYF. The CDR3 nucleotides read TGTGCCAGCGTCCTTCGGGGGGACTACGAGCAGTACTTC.